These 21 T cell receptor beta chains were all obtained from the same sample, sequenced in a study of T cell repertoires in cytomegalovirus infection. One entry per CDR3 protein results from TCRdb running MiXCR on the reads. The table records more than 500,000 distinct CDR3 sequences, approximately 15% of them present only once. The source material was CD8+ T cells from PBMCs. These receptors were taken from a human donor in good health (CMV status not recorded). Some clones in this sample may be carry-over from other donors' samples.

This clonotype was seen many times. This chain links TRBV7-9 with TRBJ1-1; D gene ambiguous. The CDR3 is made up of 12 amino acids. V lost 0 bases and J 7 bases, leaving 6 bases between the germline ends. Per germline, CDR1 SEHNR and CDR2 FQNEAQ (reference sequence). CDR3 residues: CASSLARIEAFF. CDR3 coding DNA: TGTGCCAGCAGCTTAGCTAGAATTGAAGCTTTCTTT. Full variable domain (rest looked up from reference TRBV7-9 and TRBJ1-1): DTGVSQNPRHKITKRGQNVTFRCDPISEHNRLYWYRQTLGQGPEFLTYFQNEAQLEKSRLLSDRFSAERPKGSFSTLEIQRTEQGDSAMYLCASSLARIEAFFGQGTRLTVV.

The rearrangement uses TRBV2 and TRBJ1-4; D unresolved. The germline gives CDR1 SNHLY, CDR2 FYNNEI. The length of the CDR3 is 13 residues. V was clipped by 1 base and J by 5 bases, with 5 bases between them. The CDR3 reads CASSEGLNEKLFF. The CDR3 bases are TGTGCCAGCAGTGAAGGGCTCAATGAAAAACTGTTTTTT.

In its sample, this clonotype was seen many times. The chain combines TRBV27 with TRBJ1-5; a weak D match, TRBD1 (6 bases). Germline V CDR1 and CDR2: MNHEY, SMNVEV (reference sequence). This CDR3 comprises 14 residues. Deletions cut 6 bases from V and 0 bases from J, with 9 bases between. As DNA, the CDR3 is TGTGCCAGCAGAACGGACAGTAGCAATCAGCCCCAGCATTTT. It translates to CASRTDSSNQPQHF.

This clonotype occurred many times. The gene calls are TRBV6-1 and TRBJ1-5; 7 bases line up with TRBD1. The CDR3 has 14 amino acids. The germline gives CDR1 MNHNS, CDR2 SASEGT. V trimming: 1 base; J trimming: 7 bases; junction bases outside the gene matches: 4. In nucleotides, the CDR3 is TGTGCCAGCAGTGAAGTAACAGGGGAACAGCCCCAGCATTTT. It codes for CASSEVTGEQPQHF.

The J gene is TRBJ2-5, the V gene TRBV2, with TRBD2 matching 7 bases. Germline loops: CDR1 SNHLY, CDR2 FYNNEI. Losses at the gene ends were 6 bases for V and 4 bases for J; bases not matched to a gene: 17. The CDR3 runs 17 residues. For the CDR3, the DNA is TGTGCCAGCAGCCCTGCCTGGATCGGGGGGACTCGAGAGACCCAGTACTTC. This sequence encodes CASSPAWIGGTRETQYF.

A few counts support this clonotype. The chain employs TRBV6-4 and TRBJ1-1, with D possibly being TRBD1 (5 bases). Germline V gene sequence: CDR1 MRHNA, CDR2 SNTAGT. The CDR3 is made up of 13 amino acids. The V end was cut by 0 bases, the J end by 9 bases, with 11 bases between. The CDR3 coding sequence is TGTGCCAGCAGTGACTCGAAGGGGCTACAAGCTTTCTTT. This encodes CASSDSKGLQAFF.

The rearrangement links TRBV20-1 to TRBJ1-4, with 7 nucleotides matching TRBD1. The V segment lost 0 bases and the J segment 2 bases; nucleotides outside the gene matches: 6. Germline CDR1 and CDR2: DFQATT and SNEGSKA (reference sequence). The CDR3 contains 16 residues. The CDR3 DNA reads TGCAGTGCTAGAGATCGGGACAGTGGCACTAATGAAAAACTGTTTTTT. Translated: CSARDRDSGTNEKLFF.

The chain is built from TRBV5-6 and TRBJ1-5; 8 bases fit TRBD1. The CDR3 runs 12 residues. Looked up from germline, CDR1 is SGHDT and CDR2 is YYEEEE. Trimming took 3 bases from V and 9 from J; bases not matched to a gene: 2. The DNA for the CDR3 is TGTGCCAGCAGCTACGGGACAGGGCCCCAGCATTTT. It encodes CASSYGTGPQHF.

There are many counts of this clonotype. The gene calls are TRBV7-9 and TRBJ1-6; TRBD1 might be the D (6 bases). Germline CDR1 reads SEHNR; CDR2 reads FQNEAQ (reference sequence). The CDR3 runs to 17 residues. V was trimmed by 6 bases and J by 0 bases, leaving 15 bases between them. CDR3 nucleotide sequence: TGTGCCAGCAGGCACTCGGGACAAAGCTCCTATAATTCACCCCTCCACTTT. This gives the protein CASRHSGQSSYNSPLHF.

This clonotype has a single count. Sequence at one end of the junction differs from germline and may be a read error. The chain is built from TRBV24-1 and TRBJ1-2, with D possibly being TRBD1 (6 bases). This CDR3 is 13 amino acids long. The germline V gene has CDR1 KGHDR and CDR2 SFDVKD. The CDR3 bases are TGTGCCACCAGTGACGACTCCGGGACACGGAGAGACTTC. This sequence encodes CATSDDSGTRRDF.

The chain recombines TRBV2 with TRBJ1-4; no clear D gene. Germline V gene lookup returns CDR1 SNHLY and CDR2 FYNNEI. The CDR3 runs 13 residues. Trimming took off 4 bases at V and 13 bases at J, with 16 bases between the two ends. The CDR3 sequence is CASSALPMKGLFF. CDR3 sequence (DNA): TGTGCCAGCAGTGCCCTCCCGATGAAGGGACTGTTTTTT. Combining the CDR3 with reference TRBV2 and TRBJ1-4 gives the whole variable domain EPEVTQTPSHQVTQMGQEVILRCVPISNHLYFYWYRQILGQKVEFLVSFYNNEISEKSEIFDDQFSVERPDGSNFTLKIRSTKLEDSAMYFCASSALPMKGLFFGSGTQLSVL.

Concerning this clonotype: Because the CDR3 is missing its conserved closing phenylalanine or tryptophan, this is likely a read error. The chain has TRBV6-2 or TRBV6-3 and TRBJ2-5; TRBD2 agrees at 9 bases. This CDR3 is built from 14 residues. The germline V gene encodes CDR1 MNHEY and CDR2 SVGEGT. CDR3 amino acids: CGGGGQGNQETQYL. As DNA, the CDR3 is TGTGGCGGGGGGGGGCAAGGGAACCAAGAGACCCAGTACTTA.

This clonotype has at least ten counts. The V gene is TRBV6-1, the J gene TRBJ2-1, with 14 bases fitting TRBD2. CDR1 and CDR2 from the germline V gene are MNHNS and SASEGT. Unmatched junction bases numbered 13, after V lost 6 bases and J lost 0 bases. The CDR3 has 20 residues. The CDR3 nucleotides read TGTGCCAGCAGCATCCTGGGACTAGCGGGAGAGATTAGCTCCTACAATGAGCAGTTCTTC. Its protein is CASSILGLAGEISSYNEQFF.

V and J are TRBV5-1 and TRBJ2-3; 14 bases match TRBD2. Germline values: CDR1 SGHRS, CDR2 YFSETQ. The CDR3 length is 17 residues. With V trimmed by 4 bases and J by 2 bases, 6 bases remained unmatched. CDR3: CASSRTSGGTVTDTQYF. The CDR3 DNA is TGCGCCAGCAGCAGGACTAGCGGGGGGACGGTCACAGATACGCAGTATTTT.

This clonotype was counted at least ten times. CDR3 region: CASSPWGGDTDTQYF. CDR3 nucleotides: TGTGCCAGCAGCCCTTGGGGTGGGGACACAGATACGCAGTATTTT. The rearrangement joins TRBV12-3 or TRBV12-4 to TRBJ2-3; D gene unclear. Trimming took off 6 bases at V and 2 bases at J, with 15 bases between the two ends. This CDR3 region has 15 residues.

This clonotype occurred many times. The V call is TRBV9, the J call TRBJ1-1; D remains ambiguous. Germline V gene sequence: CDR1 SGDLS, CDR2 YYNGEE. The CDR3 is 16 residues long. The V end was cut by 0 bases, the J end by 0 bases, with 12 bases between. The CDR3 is CASSVGALGMNTEAFF. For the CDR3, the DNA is TGTGCCAGCAGCGTAGGGGCGCTGGGGATGAACACTGAAGCTTTCTTT.

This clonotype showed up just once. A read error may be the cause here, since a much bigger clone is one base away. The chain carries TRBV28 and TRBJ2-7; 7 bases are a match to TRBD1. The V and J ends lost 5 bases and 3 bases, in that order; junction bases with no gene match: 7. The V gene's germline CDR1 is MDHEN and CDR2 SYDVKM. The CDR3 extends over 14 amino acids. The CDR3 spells CASSMWTGNYEQYF. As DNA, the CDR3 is TGTGCCAGCAGTATGTGGACAGGAAACTACGAGCAGTACTTC.

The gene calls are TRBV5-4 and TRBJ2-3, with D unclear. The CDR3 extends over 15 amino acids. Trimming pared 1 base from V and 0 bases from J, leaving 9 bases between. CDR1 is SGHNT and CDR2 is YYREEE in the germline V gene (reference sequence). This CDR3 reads CASSLTPASTDTQYF. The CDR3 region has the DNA TGTGCCAGCAGCTTGACCCCAGCAAGCACAGATACGCAGTATTTT. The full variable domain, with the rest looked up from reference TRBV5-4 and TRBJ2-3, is ETGVTQSPTHLIKTRGQQVTLRCSSQSGHNTVSWYQQALGQGPQFIFQYYREEENGRGNFPPRFSGLQFPNYSSELNVNALELDDSALYLCASSLTPASTDTQYFGPGTRLTVL.

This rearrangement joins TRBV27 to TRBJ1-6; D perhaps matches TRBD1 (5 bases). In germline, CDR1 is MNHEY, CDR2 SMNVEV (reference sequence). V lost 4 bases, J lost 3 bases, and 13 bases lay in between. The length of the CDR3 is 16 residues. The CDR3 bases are TGTGCCAGCAGTTGGGCAGGAGGGGTCTATAATTCACCCCTCCACTTT. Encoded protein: CASSWAGGVYNSPLHF.

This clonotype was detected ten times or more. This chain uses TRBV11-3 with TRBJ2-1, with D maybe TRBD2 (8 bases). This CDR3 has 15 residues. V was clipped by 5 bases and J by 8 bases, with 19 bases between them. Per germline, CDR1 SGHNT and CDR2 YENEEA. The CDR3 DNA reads TGTGCCAGCAGCCCCCGGGGGGGAGGGGGCTATGAGCAGTTCTTC. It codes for CASSPRGGGGYEQFF.

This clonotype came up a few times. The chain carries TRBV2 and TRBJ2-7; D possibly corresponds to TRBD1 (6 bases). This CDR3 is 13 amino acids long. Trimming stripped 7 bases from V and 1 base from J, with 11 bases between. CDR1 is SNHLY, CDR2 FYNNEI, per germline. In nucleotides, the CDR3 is TGTGCCAGCAACAGCAGGGGTTCCTACGAGCAGTACTTC. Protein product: CASNSRGSYEQYF.